These T cell receptor beta chains were read from a single sample in a study of identical twins. A single record per CDR3 protein comes from TCRdb applying MiXCR to the 5' RACE reads. The sample yields about 530,000 distinct CDR3 sequences, about 20% seen once. Separately, the same data were catalogued under a study of yellow fever vaccine responses in identical twins.

The sequenced sample consisted of CD4+ T cells sorted from blood. All receptors derive from a woman aged 18-29 years in good health. Both conserved end residues are part of each CDR3. Each record gives: V gene, J gene, D gene, clone size, CDR3 protein, CDR3 DNA. D genes are given only for firm matches. Clone sizes are given selectively: once, few, many, or a class where the clone is expanded.

v_gene: TRBV10-3; j_gene: TRBJ1-6; d_gene: -; abundance: few; CDR3aa: CATRGGGYESPLHF; CDR3nt: TGTGCCACCCGGGGTGGCGGCTATGAATCACCCCTCCACTTT
v_gene: TRBV11-2; j_gene: TRBJ2-3; d_gene: TRBD2; abundance: -; CDR3aa: CASSFRRASGGYADTQYF; CDR3nt: TGTGCCAGCAGCTTTAGACGCGCTAGCGGGGGGTACGCAGATACGCAGTATTTT
v_gene: TRBV20-1; j_gene: TRBJ1-5; d_gene: TRBD1; abundance: few; CDR3aa: CSAPPRTGVQPQHF; CDR3nt: TGCAGTGCTCCCCCCCGGACAGGGGTTCAGCCCCAGCATTTT
v_gene: TRBV18; j_gene: TRBJ2-4; d_gene: TRBD1; abundance: -; CDR3aa: CASSPSRTGGDIQYF; CDR3nt: TGTGCCAGCTCACCTTCCCGGACAGGGGGGGACATTCAGTACTTC
v_gene: TRBV18; j_gene: TRBJ1-5; d_gene: -; abundance: few; CDR3aa: CASSPTKGWVQPQHF; CDR3nt: TGTGCCAGCTCACCAACCAAGGGTTGGGTTCAGCCCCAGCATTTT
v_gene: TRBV12-3/TRBV12-4; j_gene: TRBJ2-1; d_gene: -; abundance: few; CDR3aa: CASSGAGEINEQFF; CDR3nt: TGTGCCAGCAGTGGGGCAGGTGAAATTAATGAGCAGTTCTTC
v_gene: TRBV11-2; j_gene: TRBJ2-3; d_gene: -; abundance: -; CDR3aa: CASSFSTADTQYF; CDR3nt: TGTGCCAGCAGCTTTTCGACCGCAGATACGCAGTATTTT
v_gene: TRBV10-3; j_gene: TRBJ2-3; d_gene: TRBD2; abundance: -; CDR3aa: CAIRGTSGGSSTDTQYF; CDR3nt: TGTGCCATCAGGGGGACTAGCGGGGGGTCCAGCACAGATACGCAGTATTTT
v_gene: TRBV20-1; j_gene: TRBJ1-5; d_gene: TRBD1; abundance: few; CDR3aa: CSADGQGAQPQHF; CDR3nt: TGCAGTGCCGATGGACAGGGCGCTCAGCCCCAGCATTTT
v_gene: TRBV14; j_gene: TRBJ2-7; d_gene: -; abundance: few; CDR3aa: CASSQVGSLVGEQYF; CDR3nt: TGTGCCAGCAGCCAAGTCGGTAGCTTGGTGGGCGAGCAGTACTTC
v_gene: TRBV27; j_gene: TRBJ2-7; d_gene: -; abundance: -; CDR3aa: CASSERARLRGSYEQYF; CDR3nt: TGTGCCAGCAGTGAAAGGGCCAGATTAAGGGGCTCCTACGAGCAGTACTTC
v_gene: TRBV4-2; j_gene: TRBJ1-2; d_gene: TRBD1; abundance: few; CDR3aa: CASSQDQTGEDGYTF; CDR3nt: TGTGCCAGCAGCCAAGATCAGACAGGGGAGGATGGCTACACCTTC
v_gene: TRBV6-5; j_gene: TRBJ2-3; d_gene: -; abundance: many; CDR3aa: CASSYEGWTTDTQYF; CDR3nt: TGTGCCAGCAGTTACGAAGGGTGGACCACAGATACGCAGTATTTT
v_gene: TRBV10-3; j_gene: TRBJ2-1; d_gene: -; abundance: -; CDR3aa: CAISEGGSYNEQFF; CDR3nt: TGTGCCATCAGTGAAGGAGGATCCTACAATGAGCAGTTCTTC
v_gene: TRBV15; j_gene: TRBJ1-3; d_gene: TRBD1; abundance: -; CDR3aa: CATSGGQTLGGNTIYF; CDR3nt: TGTGCCACCAGCGGGGGACAGACGCTGGGGGGAAACACCATATATTTT
v_gene: TRBV20-1; j_gene: TRBJ2-3; d_gene: -; abundance: -; CDR3aa: CSAYGAGTDTQYF; CDR3nt: TGCAGTGCCTACGGGGCTGGCACAGATACGCAGTATTTT
v_gene: TRBV7-9; j_gene: TRBJ2-2; d_gene: TRBD2; abundance: few; CDR3aa: CASSPSAGVTGELFF; CDR3nt: TGTGCCAGCAGCCCGTCAGCGGGAGTCACCGGGGAGCTGTTTTTT
v_gene: TRBV11-2; j_gene: TRBJ2-7; d_gene: -; abundance: -; CDR3aa: CASSLRATQGGPTYEQYF; CDR3nt: TGTGCCAGCAGCCTAAGGGCCACACAAGGGGGGCCCACCTACGAGCAGTACTTC
v_gene: TRBV5-1; j_gene: TRBJ1-1; d_gene: -; abundance: few; CDR3aa: CASSSGQTKAFF; CDR3nt: TGCGCCAGCAGCTCCGGACAGACCAAAGCTTTCTTT
v_gene: TRBV3-1; j_gene: TRBJ2-3; d_gene: -; abundance: -; CDR3aa: CASSQRGGEDTQYF; CDR3nt: TGTGCCAGCAGCCAAAGGGGGGGCGAAGATACGCAGTATTTT
v_gene: TRBV7-2; j_gene: TRBJ2-1; d_gene: -; abundance: few; CDR3aa: CASSPGAGSNEQFF; CDR3nt: TGTGCCAGCAGCCCCGGTGCTGGGAGCAATGAGCAGTTCTTC
v_gene: TRBV24-1; j_gene: TRBJ2-7; d_gene: -; abundance: -; CDR3aa: CATSGYEQYF; CDR3nt: TGTGCCACCAGTGGGTACGAGCAGTACTTC
v_gene: TRBV2; j_gene: TRBJ1-2; d_gene: -; abundance: few; CDR3aa: CASSGRGSGYTF; CDR3nt: TGTGCCAGCAGTGGCAGGGGTTCTGGCTACACCTTC
v_gene: TRBV12-5; j_gene: TRBJ2-7; d_gene: -; abundance: -; CDR3aa: CASGLWGVGSYEQYF; CDR3nt: TGTGCTAGTGGTTTGTGGGGGGTCGGGTCCTACGAGCAGTACTTC
v_gene: TRBV2; j_gene: TRBJ2-3; d_gene: TRBD2; abundance: -; CDR3aa: CASSEAATGTSGTDTQYF; CDR3nt: TGTGCCAGCAGTGAAGCCGCTACCGGGACTAGCGGCACAGATACGCAGTATTTT
v_gene: TRBV7-9; j_gene: TRBJ2-3; d_gene: -; abundance: -; CDR3aa: CASSLAGSADTQYF; CDR3nt: TGTGCCAGCAGCTTAGCCGGGAGCGCAGATACGCAGTATTTT
v_gene: TRBV3-1; j_gene: TRBJ2-1; d_gene: TRBD2; abundance: -; CDR3aa: CASSSLGGGQYNEQFF; CDR3nt: TGTGCCAGCAGCTCCTTGGGCGGGGGGCAGTACAATGAGCAGTTCTTC
v_gene: TRBV7-8; j_gene: TRBJ2-1; d_gene: TRBD2; abundance: -; CDR3aa: CASSFGAGGPLNEQFF; CDR3nt: TGTGCCAGCAGCTTCGGGGCGGGGGGGCCTTTAAATGAGCAGTTCTTC
v_gene: TRBV20-1; j_gene: TRBJ1-2; d_gene: -; abundance: -; CDR3aa: CSARKRDGDGYTF; CDR3nt: TGCAGTGCTAGAAAAAGGGACGGGGATGGCTACACCTTC
v_gene: TRBV28; j_gene: TRBJ1-1; d_gene: -; abundance: -; CDR3aa: CASRTEQNTEAFF; CDR3nt: TGTGCCAGCAGGACGGAGCAGAACACTGAAGCTTTCTTT
v_gene: TRBV24-1; j_gene: TRBJ2-1; d_gene: -; abundance: few; CDR3aa: CATSDPGPYNEQFF; CDR3nt: TGTGCCACCAGTGATCCCGGGCCCTACAATGAGCAGTTCTTC
v_gene: TRBV7-9; j_gene: TRBJ1-5; d_gene: -; abundance: -; CDR3aa: CASSGETENQPQHF; CDR3nt: TGTGCCAGCAGCGGTGAAACAGAGAATCAGCCCCAGCATTTT
v_gene: TRBV5-6; j_gene: TRBJ2-3; d_gene: TRBD1; abundance: -; CDR3aa: CASNQPGTGRTDTQYF; CDR3nt: TGTGCCAGCAACCAACCGGGGACAGGAAGGACAGATACGCAGTATTTT
v_gene: TRBV10-3; j_gene: TRBJ2-3; d_gene: -; abundance: -; CDR3aa: CATRTTSATDTQYF; CDR3nt: TGTGCCACCCGGACTACTTCAGCCACAGATACGCAGTATTTT
v_gene: TRBV29-1; j_gene: TRBJ2-1; d_gene: TRBD2; abundance: many; CDR3aa: CSVPGLANEQFF; CDR3nt: TGCAGCGTACCGGGACTAGCGAATGAGCAGTTCTTC
v_gene: TRBV6-5; j_gene: TRBJ2-1; d_gene: TRBD2; abundance: -; CDR3aa: CASSYSVLAGGPNEQFF; CDR3nt: TGTGCCAGCAGTTACTCGGTTCTAGCGGGAGGTCCCAATGAGCAGTTCTTC
v_gene: TRBV12-3/TRBV12-4; j_gene: TRBJ2-1; d_gene: TRBD2; abundance: few; CDR3aa: CASRHKPAGGHEQFF; CDR3nt: TGTGCCAGCAGGCACAAGCCAGCGGGGGGTCATGAGCAGTTCTTC
v_gene: TRBV9; j_gene: TRBJ2-5; d_gene: -; abundance: few; CDR3aa: CASSPRWSDQETQYF; CDR3nt: TGTGCCAGCAGCCCAAGGTGGTCAGACCAAGAGACCCAGTACTTC
v_gene: TRBV9; j_gene: TRBJ2-7; d_gene: -; abundance: many; CDR3aa: CASSEGPGSQYEQYF; CDR3nt: TGTGCCAGCAGCGAGGGTCCGGGGAGTCAATACGAGCAGTACTTC
v_gene: TRBV28; j_gene: TRBJ2-5; d_gene: -; abundance: few; CDR3aa: CASSSPPGRQETQYF; CDR3nt: TGTGCCAGCAGTTCCCCCCCGGGGCGCCAAGAGACCCAGTACTTC
v_gene: TRBV5-1; j_gene: TRBJ2-7; d_gene: -; abundance: -; CDR3aa: CASSPTVGSYEQYF; CDR3nt: TGCGCCAGCAGCCCAACCGTCGGCTCCTACGAGCAGTACTTC
v_gene: TRBV28; j_gene: TRBJ2-1; d_gene: -; abundance: few; CDR3aa: CASSSGAGSYNEQFF; CDR3nt: TGTGCCAGCAGTTCGGGGGCGGGGTCCTACAATGAGCAGTTCTTC
v_gene: TRBV5-1; j_gene: TRBJ2-1; d_gene: TRBD2; abundance: -; CDR3aa: CASSLKTSGSYNEQFF; CDR3nt: TGCGCCAGCAGCCTGAAAACTAGCGGGAGTTACAATGAGCAGTTCTTC
v_gene: TRBV5-1; j_gene: TRBJ2-7; d_gene: TRBD2; abundance: few; CDR3aa: CASSPLAESSYEQYF; CDR3nt: TGCGCCAGCAGCCCACTAGCGGAGAGCTCCTACGAGCAGTACTTC
v_gene: TRBV12-3/TRBV12-4; j_gene: TRBJ1-1; d_gene: -; abundance: -; CDR3aa: CASSQDLATEAFF; CDR3nt: TGTGCCAGCAGTCAGGACTTGGCCACTGAAGCTTTCTTT
v_gene: TRBV2; j_gene: TRBJ2-3; d_gene: -; abundance: few; CDR3aa: CASSEGGIGTDTQYF; CDR3nt: TGTGCCAGCAGTGAAGGGGGAATAGGGACAGATACGCAGTATTTT
v_gene: TRBV28; j_gene: TRBJ2-5; d_gene: TRBD2; abundance: few; CDR3aa: CASSLYGLTSGQETQYF; CDR3nt: TGTGCCAGCAGTTTATACGGATTGACTAGCGGCCAAGAGACCCAGTACTTC
v_gene: TRBV20-1; j_gene: TRBJ2-5; d_gene: -; abundance: -; CDR3aa: CSATPLDQETQYF; CDR3nt: TGCAGTGCTACCCCCCTTGACCAAGAGACCCAGTACTTC
v_gene: TRBV5-1; j_gene: TRBJ2-2; d_gene: -; abundance: few; CDR3aa: CASTELQGSNTGELFF; CDR3nt: TGCGCCAGTACCGAGCTACAGGGATCGAACACCGGGGAGCTGTTTTTT
v_gene: TRBV2; j_gene: TRBJ1-1; d_gene: TRBD1; abundance: -; CDR3aa: CASSRDRSFF; CDR3nt: TGTGCCAGCAGTCGGGACAGATCTTTCTTT
v_gene: TRBV21-1; j_gene: TRBJ1-2; d_gene: -; abundance: few; CDR3aa: CASSKAQRQGPGGYTF; CDR3nt: TGTGCCAGCAGCAAAGCACAGAGACAGGGGCCGGGAGGCTACACCTTC
v_gene: TRBV24-1; j_gene: TRBJ1-2; d_gene: -; abundance: few; CDR3aa: CATSDSDRTRGYTF; CDR3nt: TGTGCCACCAGTGATTCGGACAGAACCCGCGGCTACACCTTC
v_gene: TRBV12-3/TRBV12-4; j_gene: TRBJ2-7; d_gene: TRBD1; abundance: few; CDR3aa: CASKLGQAISYEQYF; CDR3nt: TGTGCCAGCAAACTAGGACAGGCCATATCCTACGAGCAGTACTTC
v_gene: TRBV18; j_gene: TRBJ2-1; d_gene: TRBD2; abundance: -; CDR3aa: CASSLYRTSGGKSLLYNEQFF; CDR3nt: TGTGCCAGCTCACTATACAGGACTAGCGGGGGGAAGTCTCTGCTGTACAATGAGCAGTTCTTC
v_gene: TRBV20-1; j_gene: TRBJ2-1; d_gene: TRBD1; abundance: -; CDR3aa: CSALPGQGNEQFF; CDR3nt: TGCAGTGCTCTACCCGGACAGGGCAATGAGCAGTTCTTC
v_gene: TRBV5-1; j_gene: TRBJ1-3; d_gene: -; abundance: few; CDR3aa: CASSPGTSGNTIYF; CDR3nt: TGCGCCAGCAGCCCGGGGACATCTGGAAACACCATATATTTT
v_gene: TRBV9; j_gene: TRBJ1-1; d_gene: -; abundance: once; CDR3aa: CASSGFPNTEAFF; CDR3nt: TGTGCCAGCAGCGGGTTCCCGAACACTGAAGCTTTCTTT
v_gene: TRBV4-1; j_gene: TRBJ2-5; d_gene: -; abundance: -; CDR3aa: CASSQPSTGTQETQYF; CDR3nt: TGCGCCAGCAGCCAACCATCGACAGGGACTCAAGAGACCCAGTACTTC
v_gene: TRBV4-2; j_gene: TRBJ2-3; d_gene: -; abundance: few; CDR3aa: CASSQVRGMTDTQYF; CDR3nt: TGTGCCAGCAGCCAAGTCCGCGGGATGACAGATACGCAGTATTTT
v_gene: TRBV5-1; j_gene: TRBJ2-3; d_gene: -; abundance: many; CDR3aa: CASSWIAAHTDTQYF; CDR3nt: TGCGCCAGCAGCTGGATAGCGGCGCACACAGATACGCAGTATTTT